This T cell receptor (beta chain) was recovered during a study of T cell responses to AZD1222 COVID-19 vaccine. Broader study findings: Only a handful of AZD1222 recipients tested seropositive at baseline. The CD4 TCRs associated with vaccination extended across spike and predominated at 160-218 and 743-854.

Using immunoSEQ multiplex PCR, the repertoire was profiled, and TCRdb retains in-frame clones only, with some absent. The sample consists of about 120,000 clones, 80% to 95% of them appearing once. V was clipped by 5 bases and J by 5 bases; unmatched bases: 11. The CDR3 sequence is 15 residues long. CDR1 and CDR2 (germline): MDHEN, SYDVKM. With regard to this clone: No antigen is known for it.

This specimen was peripheral blood, taken 28 days after the second dose of the MenACWY control vaccine. V gene TRBV28 combines with J gene TRBJ1-2, with TRBD1 matching over 7 bases. The TCR was taken from an adult who received the MenACWY meningococcal vaccine as a control. The CDR3 loop is CASSRATGLGYGYTF. CDR3 coding DNA: TGTGCCAGCAGTCGAGCGACAGGGTTAGGTTATGGCTACACCTTC.